This is a list of T cell receptor beta chains from one sample in a study of Ad26.COV2.S vaccination and SARS-CoV-2 variants. Clones were sequenced by immunoSEQ multiplex PCR, and TCRdb holds only the in-frame ones, with some missing. Here the sample spans hundreds of thousands of clones, around nine tenths being singletons. The sequencing used peripheral blood, collected in a trial of Ad26.COV2.S vaccine versus placebo. These receptors all stem from a person aged 18-60 years who received the Ad26.COV2.S COVID-19 vaccine or a placebo. Both conserved end residues are part of each CDR3. The D gene is left open where the match is weak. The size field is filled for only some rows; it gives once, few, many or a size class.

TRBV15	TRBJ2-1	.	14	.	CATSSRGALNEQFF	TGTGCCACCAGCAGCCGGGGGGCCTTGAATGAGCAGTTCTTC
TRBV2	TRBJ1-2	few	14	.	CASSLAQAVYGYTF	TGTGCCAGCAGTCTAGCTCAAGCCGTCTATGGCTACACCTTC
TRBV3-1/TRBV3-2	TRBJ2-2	.	14	TRBD1	CASSRQGYTGELFF	TGTGCCAGCAGCCGACAGGGGTACACCGGGGAGCTGTTTTTT
TRBV15	TRBJ2-7	.	14	.	CATSRAGVSYEQYF	TGTGCCACCAGCAGAGCGGGAGTATCCTACGAGCAGTACTTC
TRBV14	TRBJ1-1	.	17	TRBD1	CASSQVRAGGMNTEAFF	TGTGCCAGCAGCCAAGTTAGGGCAGGGGGGATGAACACTGAAGCTTTCTTT
TRBV5-6	TRBJ1-6	.	15	.	CASSKQGSLNSPLHF	TGTGCCAGCAGCAAACAGGGTTCCCTTAATTCACCCCTCCACTTT
TRBV9	TRBJ2-3	.	15	.	CASSVGRVSTDTQYF	TGTGCCAGCAGCGTAGGCAGGGTTAGCACAGATACGCAGTATTTT
TRBV6-6	TRBJ1-2	.	14	.	CASSYSTGDYGYTF	TGTGCCAGCAGTTACTCGACAGGCGACTATGGCTACACCTTC
TRBV27	TRBJ2-1	.	15	TRBD2	CASIPSGGRYNEQFF	TGTGCCAGCATCCCTAGCGGGGGCAGGTACAATGAGCAGTTCTTC
TRBV27	TRBJ1-1	.	13	.	CASRRGSGSKAFF	TGTGCCAGCAGGAGGGGTAGTGGGAGTAAAGCTTTCTTT
TRBV30	TRBJ1-4	.	14	.	CAWSRGGDGEKLFF	TGTGCCTGGAGTCGAGGGGGGGACGGTGAAAAACTGTTTTTT
TRBV5-1	TRBJ2-5	.	11	.	CASAYQETQYF	TGCGCCAGCGCGTACCAAGAGACCCAGTACTTC
TRBV5-4	TRBJ2-7	.	14	.	CASSWDMKTYEQYF	TGTGCCAGCAGTTGGGACATGAAAACCTACGAGCAGTACTTC
TRBV5-6	TRBJ2-1	.	15	TRBD1	CASSYRGLAYNEQFF	TGTGCCAGCAGTTACAGGGGGTTGGCCTACAATGAGCAGTTCTTC
TRBV5-1	TRBJ1-1	.	16	TRBD1	CASSFSPGQGAVEAFF	TGCGCCAGCAGCTTTTCTCCGGGACAGGGGGCGGTTGAAGCTTTCTTT